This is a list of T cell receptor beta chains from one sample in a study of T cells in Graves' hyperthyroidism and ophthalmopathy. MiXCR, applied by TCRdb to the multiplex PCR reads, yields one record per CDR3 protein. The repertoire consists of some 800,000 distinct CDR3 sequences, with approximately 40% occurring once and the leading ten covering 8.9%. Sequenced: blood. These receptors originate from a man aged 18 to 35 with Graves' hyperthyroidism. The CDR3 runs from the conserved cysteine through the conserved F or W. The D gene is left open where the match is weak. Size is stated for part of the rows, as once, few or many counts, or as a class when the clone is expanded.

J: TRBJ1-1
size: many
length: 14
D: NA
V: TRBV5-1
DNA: TGCGCCAGCGCGGCAGGGCTTTCGAACACTGAAGCTTTCTTT
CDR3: CASAAGLSNTEAFF

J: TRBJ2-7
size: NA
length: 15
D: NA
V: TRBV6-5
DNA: TGTGCCAGCAGTTACAGTTGGGGGGCGGAGGACGAGCAGTACTTC
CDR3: CASSYSWGAEDEQYF

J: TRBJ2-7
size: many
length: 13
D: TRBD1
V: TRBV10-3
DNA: TGTGCCATCCTGGGACAGGGGAGATACGAGCAGTACTTC
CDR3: CAILGQGRYEQYF

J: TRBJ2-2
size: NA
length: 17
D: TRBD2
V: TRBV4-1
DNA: TGTGCCAGCAGCCAAGATCGGAGGACTAGCGTCCCCGGGGAGCTGTTTTTT
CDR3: CASSQDRRTSVPGELFF

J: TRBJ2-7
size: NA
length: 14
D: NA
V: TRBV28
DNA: TGTGCCAGCAGTCAATCACGGAGCTCCTACGAGCAGTACTTC
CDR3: CASSQSRSSYEQYF

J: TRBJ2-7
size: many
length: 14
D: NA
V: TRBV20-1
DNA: TGCAGTGCTAGTCCGGGACGGATGACCTACGAGCAGTACTTC
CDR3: CSASPGRMTYEQYF

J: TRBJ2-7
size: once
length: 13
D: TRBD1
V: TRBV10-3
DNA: TGTGCCATCAGCGGGACAGGGGGCTACGAGCAGTACTTC
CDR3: CAISGTGGYEQYF

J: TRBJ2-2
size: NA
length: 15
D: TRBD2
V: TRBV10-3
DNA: TGTGCCATCAGTCCAGCGGGACCGAACACCGGGGAGCTGTTTTTT
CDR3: CAISPAGPNTGELFF

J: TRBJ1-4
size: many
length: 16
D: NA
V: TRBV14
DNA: TGTGCCAGCAGCCAAGAGGGACATACCTACAATGAAAAACTGTTTTTT
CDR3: CASSQEGHTYNEKLFF

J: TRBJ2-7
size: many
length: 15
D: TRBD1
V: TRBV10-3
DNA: TGTGCCATCAGTGAGTCGACAGGGGACGGAAACGAGCAGTACTTC
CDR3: CAISESTGDGNEQYF

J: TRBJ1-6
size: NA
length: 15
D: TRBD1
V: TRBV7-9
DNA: TGTGCCAGCAGCGGCCCCGGGACAGATAACTCACCCCTCCACTTT
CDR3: CASSGPGTDNSPLHF

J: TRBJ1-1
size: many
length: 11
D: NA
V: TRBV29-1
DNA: TGCAGCGCCGCGCACGCCACTGAAGCTTTCTTT
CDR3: CSAAHATEAFF

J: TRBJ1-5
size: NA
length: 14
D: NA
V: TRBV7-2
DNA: TGTGCCAGCAGCCCCGCGGGGGACAATCAGCCCCAGCATTTT
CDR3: CASSPAGDNQPQHF

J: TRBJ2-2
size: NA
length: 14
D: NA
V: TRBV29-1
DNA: TGCAGCGTTGATGCTGGCTTGAACACCGGGGAGCTGTTTTTT
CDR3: CSVDAGLNTGELFF

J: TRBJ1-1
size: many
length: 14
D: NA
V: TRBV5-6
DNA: TGTGCCAGCAGCTGGGGACGGCGGGACACTGAAGCTTTCTTT
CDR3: CASSWGRRDTEAFF

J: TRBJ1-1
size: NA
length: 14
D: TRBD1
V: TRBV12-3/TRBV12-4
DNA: TGTGCCAGCAGGACAGGGTTTTCCCAACCGCCGGCTTTCTTT
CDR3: CASRTGFSQPPAFF

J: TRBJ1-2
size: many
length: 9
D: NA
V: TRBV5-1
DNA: TGCGCCAGCAGGAATGGCTACACCTTC
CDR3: CASRNGYTF

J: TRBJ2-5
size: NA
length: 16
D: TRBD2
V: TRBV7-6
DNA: TGTGCCAGCAGTTTTAGCGGGAGGGCCCTCGGGGAGACCCAGTACTTC
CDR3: CASSFSGRALGETQYF

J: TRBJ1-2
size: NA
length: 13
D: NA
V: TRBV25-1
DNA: TGTGCCAGCAGTGCTGGGAGTCTCTATGGCTACACCTTC
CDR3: CASSAGSLYGYTF

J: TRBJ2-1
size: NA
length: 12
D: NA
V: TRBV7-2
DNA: TGTGCCAGCAGCCAGGAGGGGAGTGAGCAGTTCTTC
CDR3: CASSQEGSEQFF

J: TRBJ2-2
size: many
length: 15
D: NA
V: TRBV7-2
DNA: TGTGCCAGCAGCTTAGCTGTCGGGAGTACCGGGGAGCTGTTTTTT
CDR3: CASSLAVGSTGELFF

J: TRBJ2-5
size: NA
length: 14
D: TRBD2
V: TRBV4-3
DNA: TGCGCCAGCAGCCAAGGGGGGGGCCAAGAGACCCAGTACTTC
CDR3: CASSQGGGQETQYF

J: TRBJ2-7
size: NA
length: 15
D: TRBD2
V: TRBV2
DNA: TGTGCCAGCAGTGAAGCTTCCGGGACTACTCCGGAGCAGTACTTC
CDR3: CASSEASGTTPEQYF

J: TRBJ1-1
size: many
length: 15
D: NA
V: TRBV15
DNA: TGTGCCACCAGCAGAGAGGGGGGAGCGGACACTGAAGCTTTCTTT
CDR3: CATSREGGADTEAFF

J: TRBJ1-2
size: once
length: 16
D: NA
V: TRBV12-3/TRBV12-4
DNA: TGTGCCAGCAGTACCGAAGACAGCCCACTACCTTATGGCTACACCTTC
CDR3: CASSTEDSPLPYGYTF

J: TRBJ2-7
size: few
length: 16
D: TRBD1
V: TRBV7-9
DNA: TGTGCCAGCAGCCCCTTCCGGGGACAGGGGGCCTACGAGCAGTACTTC
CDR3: CASSPFRGQGAYEQYF

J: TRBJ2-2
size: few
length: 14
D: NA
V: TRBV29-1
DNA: TGCAGCGTTGAAAAGACCCCGAACACCGGGGAGCTGTTTTTT
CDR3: CSVEKTPNTGELFF

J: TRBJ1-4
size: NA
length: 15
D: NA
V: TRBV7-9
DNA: TGTGCCAGCAGCCGTGGACTTACCGGAGGCGAAAAACTGTTTTTT
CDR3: CASSRGLTGGEKLFF

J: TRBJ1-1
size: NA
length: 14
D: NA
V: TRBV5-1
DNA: TGCGCCAGCAGCTCCCAGGTACAGGGACCTGAAGCTTTCTTT
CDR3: CASSSQVQGPEAFF

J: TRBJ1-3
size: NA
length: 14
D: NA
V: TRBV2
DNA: TGTGCCACCCAAACGACAGACTATGGCTACACCATATATTTT
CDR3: CATQTTDYGYTIYF

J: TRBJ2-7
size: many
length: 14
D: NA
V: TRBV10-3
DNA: TGTGCCATCAGCGTAGCGGAAAATCTCTACGAGCAGTACTTC
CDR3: CAISVAENLYEQYF

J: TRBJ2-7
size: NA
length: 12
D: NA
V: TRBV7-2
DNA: TGTGCCAGCAGCTTAGTGTACGGCGAGCAGTACTTC
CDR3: CASSLVYGEQYF

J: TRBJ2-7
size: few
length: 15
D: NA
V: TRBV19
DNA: TGTGCCAGTAGTATCGTCGCAGGCCTCTCCTACGAGCAGTACTTC
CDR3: CASSIVAGLSYEQYF

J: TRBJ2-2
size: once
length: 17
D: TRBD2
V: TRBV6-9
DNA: TGTGCCAGCAGGACGGGAGGAGGTGGGGCCGGGACCGGGGAGCTGTTTTTT
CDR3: CASRTGGGGAGTGELFF

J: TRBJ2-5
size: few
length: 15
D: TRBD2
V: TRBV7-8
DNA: TGTGCCAGCAGTTACTCGATGTCGGGAGGGGAGACCCAGTACTTC
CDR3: CASSYSMSGGETQYF

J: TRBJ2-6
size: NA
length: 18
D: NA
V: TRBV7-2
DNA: TGTGCCAGCAGCTTAGGGAATCGGGGGAGCTCTGGGGCCAACGTCCTGACTTTC
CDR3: CASSLGNRGSSGANVLTF

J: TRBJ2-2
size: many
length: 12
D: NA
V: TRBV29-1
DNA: TGCAGCGTTTCAGAGAACACCGGGGAGCTGTTTTTT
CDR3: CSVSENTGELFF

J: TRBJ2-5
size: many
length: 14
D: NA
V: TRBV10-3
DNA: TGTGCCATCAGTGAGTCGCGGCAGGGGGAGACCCAGTACTTC
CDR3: CAISESRQGETQYF

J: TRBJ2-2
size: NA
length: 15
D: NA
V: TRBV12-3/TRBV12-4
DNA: TGTGCCAGCAGTTACGAGGGGGGAAACACCGGGGAGCTGTTTTTT
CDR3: CASSYEGGNTGELFF

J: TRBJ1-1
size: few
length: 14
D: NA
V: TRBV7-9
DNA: TGTGCCAGCAGCGGGGGGGCCCACAGGGATGAAGCTTTCTTT
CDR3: CASSGGAHRDEAFF

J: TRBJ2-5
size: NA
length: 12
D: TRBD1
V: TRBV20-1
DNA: TGCAGTGCTGAACAGGGGTTTGAGCCCCAGTACTTC
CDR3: CSAEQGFEPQYF

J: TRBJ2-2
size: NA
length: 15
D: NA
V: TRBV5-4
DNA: TGTGCCAGCCGTACGGGAAGCGCGAAGAGCGGGGAGCTGTTTTTT
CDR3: CASRTGSAKSGELFF

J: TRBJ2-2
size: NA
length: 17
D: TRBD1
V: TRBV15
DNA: TGTGCCACCAGCAGTCTCCCGGGACAGGCGAACACCGGGGAGCTGTTTTTT
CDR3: CATSSLPGQANTGELFF

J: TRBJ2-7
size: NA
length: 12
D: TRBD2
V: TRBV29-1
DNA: TGCAGCGTTCGGGCGGGGGGGAGCGAGCAGTACTTC
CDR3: CSVRAGGSEQYF

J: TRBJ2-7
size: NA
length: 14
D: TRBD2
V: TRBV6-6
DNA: TGTGCCAGCAGATACAAGCGGGAGGCGAACGAGCAGTACTTC
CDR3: CASRYKREANEQYF

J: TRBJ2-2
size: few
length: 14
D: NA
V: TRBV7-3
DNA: TGCGCCAGCAGCCAAGAGCCAGGCACCGGGGAGCTGTTTTTT
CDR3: CASSQEPGTGELFF

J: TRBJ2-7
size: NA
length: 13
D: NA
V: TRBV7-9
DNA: TGTGCCAGCAGCTTAAAGTCCGTCGGCGAGCAGTACTTC
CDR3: CASSLKSVGEQYF

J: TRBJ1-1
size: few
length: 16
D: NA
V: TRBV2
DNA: TGTGCCAGCAGTTCAGATCCCCAGGGGACCTACACTGAAGCTTTCTTT
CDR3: CASSSDPQGTYTEAFF

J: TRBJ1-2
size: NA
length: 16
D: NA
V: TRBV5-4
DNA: TGTGCCAGCAGCCCGTCCGGGAAACAGGAGGTCTATGGCTACACCTTC
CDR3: CASSPSGKQEVYGYTF

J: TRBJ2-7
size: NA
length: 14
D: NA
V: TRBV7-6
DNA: TGTGCCAGCAGCTCACAGGAAAGGGATTACGAGCAGTACTTC
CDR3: CASSSQERDYEQYF